The clone carrying this T cell receptor (beta chain) was seen a single time. The antigen is unknown. TCRdb re-called the 5' RACE reads through MiXCR, storing one row per CDR3 protein. This repertoire shows around 610,000 distinct CDR3 sequences, less than 15% found once; its top ten account for over 13%. This entry comes from a study of T cells after yellow fever vaccination. The study, taken as a whole, reports: A small proportion of clonotypes was detected in both the CD4 and CD8 compartments.

Germline V gene lookup returns CDR1 DFQATT and CDR2 SNEGSKA (reference sequence). The CDR3 spans 15 residues. With V trimmed by 6 bases and J by 2 bases, 13 bases remained unmatched. The starting material was PBMCs, obtained on the day of the yellow fever booster vaccination. The receptor comes from a man younger than 45 who received the YFV17D yellow fever vaccine. V usage is TRBV20-1 and J usage is TRBJ2-7; TRBD2 matches 7 bases. CDR3 protein: CSAQSPAGLPYEQYF. CDR3 nucleotides: TGCAGTGCCCAGAGCCCAGCGGGACTCCCCTACGAGCAGTACTTC.